This TCR beta chain was found in a study of blood T cell repertoires in COVID-19. Original data processing: For nucleated cells, counts were estimated from reference gene primer amplification. Generated by immunoSEQ multiplex PCR, the TCRdb table keeps only in-frame clones and is missing some. The D gene and trimming were derived from the DNA, and the V and J assignments and clone size from that table. The data contain over 300,000 clones, 65% to 90% of them singletons. Participants were aged about 18 to 90 years from approximately 24 US areas. Participants had their cohort set by participant-reported clinical history. Before being deemed recovered, Cohort 3 donors had two negative PCRs, clearance, or symptom resolution. This clonotype was obtained from a woman between 18 and 29 years old who had recovered from COVID-19. Sequenced material: PBMCs or T cells enriched from blood (not recorded which).

CDR3 protein: CASSLAGGKETQYF. DNA of the CDR3: TGTGCCAGCAGCTTAGCGGGGGGAAAAGAGACCCAGTACTTC. This chain uses TRBV7-8 with TRBJ2-5; D may be TRBD2 (6 bases). V lost 0 bases and J 3 bases, leaving 8 bases between the germline ends. CDR3 size: 14 residues. Germline-derived CDR1 and CDR2 are SGHVS and FQNEAQ.